This is a list of T cell receptor beta chains from one sample in a study of cytomegalovirus exposure and HLA in healthy donors. Assay used: immunoSEQ multiplex PCR; TCRdb lists only in-frame clones, some missing. Of some 110,000 clones listed, less than 80% are singletons. The sample taken for sequencing was PBMCs. These receptors all stem from a man younger than 45 in good health and CMV-seronegative. Both conserved end residues are part of each CDR3. A D gene is named only where the DNA matches it firmly. The size of a clone is reported for some rows only, either as once, few or many, or as a class for expanded clones.

j_call | d_call | v_call | clone_size | cdr3_nt | cdr3_aa
TRBJ2-3 | TRBD2 | TRBV9 | NA | TGTGCCAGCAGCGTACGGGGGTGGAGCGGGGGGTCAGATACGCAGTATTTT | CASSVRGWSGGSDTQYF
TRBJ1-1 | NA | TRBV29-1 | few | TGCAGCGTTGAGCTGCAGGGGAGGAACACTGAAGCTTTCTTT | CSVELQGRNTEAFF
TRBJ1-1 | TRBD1 | TRBV2 | NA | TGTGCCAGCAGCATTCGAGACAGGGGCCCTGAAGCTTTCTTT | CASSIRDRGPEAFF
TRBJ2-1 | TRBD2 | TRBV12-5 | few | TGTGCTAGTGGACGTACTAGCGGGGGGGCCAATGAGCAGTTCTTC | CASGRTSGGANEQFF
TRBJ2-1 | NA | TRBV27 | NA | TGTGCCAGCAGTTTTTCCTCTAGCGTCGATGAGCAGTTCTTC | CASSFSSSVDEQFF
TRBJ2-5 | TRBD2 | TRBV5-6 | NA | TGTGCCAGCAGCTTGGCCGCGGGGGGCCGGTACTTC | CASSLAAGGRYF
TRBJ2-7 | NA | TRBV5-6 | NA | TGTGCCAGCAGCTGGGCGGGACAGTCAAACTCCTACGAGCAGTACTTC | CASSWAGQSNSYEQYF
TRBJ2-1 | TRBD2 | TRBV6-5 | NA | TGTGCCAGCCGAAGCGGGAGTGGGCATGAGCAGTTCTTC | CASRSGSGHEQFF
TRBJ2-4 | NA | TRBV27 | few | TGTGCCAGCAGTTTATCGCTTAGTGTCAAAAACATTCAGTACTTC | CASSLSLSVKNIQYF
TRBJ1-1 | TRBD1 | TRBV28 | NA | TGTGCCAGCAGTAACGACCCCCGGGACAGGGGGCGCGGGAACACTGAAGCTTTCTTT | CASSNDPRDRGRGNTEAFF
TRBJ1-2 | NA | TRBV10-3 | few | TGTGCCATCACAGGGGCCACCGCTAACTATGGCTACACCTTC | CAITGATANYGYTF
TRBJ1-4 | NA | TRBV27 | NA | TGTGCCAGCAGATCCGGGGTTAATGAAAAACTGTTTTTT | CASRSGVNEKLFF
TRBJ2-7 | TRBD2 | TRBV5-1 | NA | TGCGCCAGCAGCTTGGGACTAGCGGGAGAGCTCTACGAGCAGTACTTC | CASSLGLAGELYEQYF
TRBJ1-6 | NA | TRBV9 | NA | TGTGCCAGCAGCAAGAATGGGGGGGATAATTCACCCCTCCACTTT | CASSKNGGDNSPLHF
TRBJ2-5 | TRBD2 | TRBV9 | NA | TGTGCCAGCAGCGTAGCCCCACTCAATGGGGGGGGGCAAGAGACCCAGTACTTC | CASSVAPLNGGGQETQYF
TRBJ1-2 | TRBD1 | TRBV7-6 | NA | TGTGCCAGCAGCACCGGACAGGGGGCGGCCCTCTATGGCTACACCTTC | CASSTGQGAALYGYTF
TRBJ1-4 | TRBD1 | TRBV7-9 | few | TGTGCCAGCAGCTTAAGACAGGGTAATGAAAAACTGTTTTTT | CASSLRQGNEKLFF
TRBJ2-3 | NA | TRBV30 | NA | TGTGCCTGGTCCCTAGGAGATACGCAGTATTTT | CAWSLGDTQYF
TRBJ1-4 | TRBD1 | TRBV19 | once | TGTGCCAGTAGTATTGGGACAGCTGAAAAACTGTTTTTT | CASSIGTAEKLFF
TRBJ1-3 | NA | TRBV13 | few | TGTGCCAGCAGCCGCGGCGGATCCGTGGGAAACACCATATATTTT | CASSRGGSVGNTIYF
TRBJ2-5 | TRBD1 | TRBV7-9 | NA | TGTGCCAGCAGCTCACCCCAGGGGGAAGAGACCCAGTACTTC | CASSSPQGEETQYF
TRBJ1-1 | TRBD1 | TRBV6-5 | NA | TGTGCCAGCAGTCCTAGGGACAGGGGGAACACTGAAGCTTTCTTT | CASSPRDRGNTEAFF